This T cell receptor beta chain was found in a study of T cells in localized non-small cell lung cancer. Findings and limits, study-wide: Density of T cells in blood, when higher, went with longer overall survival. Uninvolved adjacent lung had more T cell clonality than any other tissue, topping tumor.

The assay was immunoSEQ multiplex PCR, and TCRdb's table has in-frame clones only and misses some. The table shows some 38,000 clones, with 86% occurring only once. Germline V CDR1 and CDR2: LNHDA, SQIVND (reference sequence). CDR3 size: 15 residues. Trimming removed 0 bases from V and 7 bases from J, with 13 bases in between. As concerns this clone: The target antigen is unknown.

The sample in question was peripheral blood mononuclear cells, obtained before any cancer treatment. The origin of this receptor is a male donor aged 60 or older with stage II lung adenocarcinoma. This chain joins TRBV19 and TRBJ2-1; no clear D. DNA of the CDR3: TGTGCCAGTAGTATAGAAGCAGCCCAGTGGAATGAGCAGTTCTTC. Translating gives CASSIEAAQWNEQFF.